This T cell receptor (beta chain) was captured by sequencing in a study of T cell responses to AZD1222 COVID-19 vaccine. Study as a whole: Pooling of second doses given at about 4 or about 12 weeks was done.

General observations from the study: Donors skewed white British and female; clonal diversity was possibly underestimated. Spike was spanned by vaccine-associated CD4 TCRs, with dominance at 160-218 and 743-854.

Method: immunoSEQ multiplex PCR; TCRdb's copy keeps in-frame clones and lacks some. The sample holds 150,000 to 180,000 clones, about nine tenths seen once. Note on this clone: What it recognizes is unknown.

The sequence derives from an adult in good health. Sequencing was performed on peripheral blood, taken on day 0 of AZD1222 vaccination.

The CDR3 DNA is TGTGCCAGCAGCATCTCCGGGACATCCGTCTACGAGCAGTACTTC. This codes for CASSISGTSVYEQYF. The chain combines TRBV5-5 with TRBJ2-7; D may be TRBD1 (6 bases). The germline gives CDR1 SGHKS, CDR2 YYEKEE (reference sequence). The CDR3 loop spans 15 amino acids. Trimming pared 4 bases from V and 3 bases from J, leaving 17 bases between.